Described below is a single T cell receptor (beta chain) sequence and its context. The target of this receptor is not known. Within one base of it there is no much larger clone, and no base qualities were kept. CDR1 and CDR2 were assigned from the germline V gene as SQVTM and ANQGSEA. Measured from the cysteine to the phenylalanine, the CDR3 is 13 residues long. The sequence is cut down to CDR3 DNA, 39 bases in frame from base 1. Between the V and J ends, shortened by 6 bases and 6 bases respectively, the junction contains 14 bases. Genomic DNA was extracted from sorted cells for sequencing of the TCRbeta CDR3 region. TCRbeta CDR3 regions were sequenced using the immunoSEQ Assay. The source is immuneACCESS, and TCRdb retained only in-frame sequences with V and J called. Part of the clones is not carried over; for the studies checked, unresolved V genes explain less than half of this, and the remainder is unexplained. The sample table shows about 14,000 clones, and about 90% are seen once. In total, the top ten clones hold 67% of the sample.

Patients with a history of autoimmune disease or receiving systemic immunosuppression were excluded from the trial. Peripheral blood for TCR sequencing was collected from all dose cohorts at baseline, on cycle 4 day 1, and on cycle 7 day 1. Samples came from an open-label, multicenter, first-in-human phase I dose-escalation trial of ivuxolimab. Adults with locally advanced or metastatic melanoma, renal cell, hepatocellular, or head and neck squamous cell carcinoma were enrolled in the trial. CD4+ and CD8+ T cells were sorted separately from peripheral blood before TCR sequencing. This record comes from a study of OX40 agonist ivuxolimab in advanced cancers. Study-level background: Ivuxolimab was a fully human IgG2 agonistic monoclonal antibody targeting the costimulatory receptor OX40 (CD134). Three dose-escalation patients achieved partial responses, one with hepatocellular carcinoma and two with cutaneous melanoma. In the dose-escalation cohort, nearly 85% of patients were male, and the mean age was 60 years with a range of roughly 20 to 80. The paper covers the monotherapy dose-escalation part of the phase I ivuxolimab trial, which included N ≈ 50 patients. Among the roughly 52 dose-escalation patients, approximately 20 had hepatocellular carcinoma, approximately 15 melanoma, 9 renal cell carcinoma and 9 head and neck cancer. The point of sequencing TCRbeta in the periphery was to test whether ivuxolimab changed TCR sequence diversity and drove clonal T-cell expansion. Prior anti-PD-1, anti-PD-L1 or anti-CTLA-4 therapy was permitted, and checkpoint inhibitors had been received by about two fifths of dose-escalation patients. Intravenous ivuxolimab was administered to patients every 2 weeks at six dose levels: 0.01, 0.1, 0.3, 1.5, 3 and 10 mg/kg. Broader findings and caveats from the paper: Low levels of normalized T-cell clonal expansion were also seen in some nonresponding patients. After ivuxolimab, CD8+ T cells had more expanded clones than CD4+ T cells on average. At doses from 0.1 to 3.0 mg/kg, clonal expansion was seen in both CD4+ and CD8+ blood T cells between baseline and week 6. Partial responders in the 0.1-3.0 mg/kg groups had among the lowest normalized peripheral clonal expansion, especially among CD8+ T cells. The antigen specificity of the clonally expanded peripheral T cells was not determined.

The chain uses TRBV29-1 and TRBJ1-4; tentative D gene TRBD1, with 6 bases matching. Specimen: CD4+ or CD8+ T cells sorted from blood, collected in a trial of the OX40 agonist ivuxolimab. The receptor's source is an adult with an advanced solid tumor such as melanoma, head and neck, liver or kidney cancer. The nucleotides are TGCAGCGTACAAGGGGGTTTTCATGAAAAACTGTTTTTT. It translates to CSVQGGFHEKLFF.